This T cell receptor beta chain appears in the sequencing data of a study of OX40 agonist ivuxolimab in advanced cancers. The CDR3 runs to 16 residues. Germline CDR1 and CDR2: SGHNT and YYREEE (reference sequence). Deletions cut 4 bases from V and 0 bases from J, with 15 bases between. With baseline, cycle 4 day 1, and cycle 7 day 1 as timepoints, blood was sampled. Of note for this clone: Its antigen is unknown.

Findings and caveats of the study: Compared with CD4+, CD8+ T cells on average had more expanded clones.

TCRdb's table, derived via immunoSEQ multiplex PCR, lists solely in-frame clones and lacks some. The sample records around 100,000 clones, 90% being singletons. The material sequenced was CD4+ or CD8+ T cells sorted from blood, taken in a trial of the OX40 agonist ivuxolimab. The source is an adult with an advanced solid tumor such as melanoma, head and neck, liver or kidney cancer. This chain joins TRBV5-4 and TRBJ2-3; the D is unclear. The CDR3 coding sequence is TGTGCCAGCAGCATGGGGTGGAGCAGTAGCACAGATACGCAGTATTTT. This encodes CASSMGWSSSTDTQYF.